This T cell receptor beta chain was observed in a study of T-cell reconstitution after alpha-beta-depleted transplantation in children. Unique molecular identifiers tagged the TCRbeta library. In TCRdb, the PCR reads were re-called with MiXCR into one record per CDR3 protein. The data contain 150,000 to 200,000 distinct CDR3 sequences, roughly 15% of them singletons. The CDR3 is 16 residues long. Trimming took off 3 bases at V and 0 bases at J, with 13 bases between the two ends. From germline, CDR1 is SGHDT and CDR2 YYEEEE. This clonotype was found once. The sequence came from a human donor who donated a stem cell graft to a child with acute lymphoblastic leukemia. The sample here was PBMCs from the stem cell graft donor, taken from the stem cell graft. The chain carries TRBV5-6 and TRBJ1-5; D call uncertain. CDR3: CASSSGRSYSNQPQHF. The CDR3 nucleotides are TGTGCCAGCAGCTCGGGCAGGTCTTATAGCAATCAGCCCCAGCATTTT.